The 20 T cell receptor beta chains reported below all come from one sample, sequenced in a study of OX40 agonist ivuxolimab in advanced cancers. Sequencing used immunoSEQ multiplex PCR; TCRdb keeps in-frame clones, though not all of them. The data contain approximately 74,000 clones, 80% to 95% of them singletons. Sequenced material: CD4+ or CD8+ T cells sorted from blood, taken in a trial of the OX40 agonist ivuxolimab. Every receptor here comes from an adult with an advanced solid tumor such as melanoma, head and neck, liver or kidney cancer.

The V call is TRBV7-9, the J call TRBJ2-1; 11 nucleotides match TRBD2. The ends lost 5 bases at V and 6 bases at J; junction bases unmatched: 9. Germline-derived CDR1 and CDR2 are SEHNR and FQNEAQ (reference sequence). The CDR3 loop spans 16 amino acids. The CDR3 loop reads CASSRVLAGGTNEQFF. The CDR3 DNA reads TGTGCCAGCAGCCGGGTCCTAGCGGGAGGTACCAATGAGCAGTTCTTC.

The CDR3 is CASSLRLAYEQYF. In DNA, the CDR3 is TGTGCCAGCAGTTTAAGGCTAGCCTACGAGCAGTACTTC. The rearrangement links TRBV28 to TRBJ2-7; no reliable D call. CDR3 size: 13 residues. Germline-derived CDR1 and CDR2 are MDHEN and SYDVKM. V lost 2 bases and J lost 2, with 7 bases in between.

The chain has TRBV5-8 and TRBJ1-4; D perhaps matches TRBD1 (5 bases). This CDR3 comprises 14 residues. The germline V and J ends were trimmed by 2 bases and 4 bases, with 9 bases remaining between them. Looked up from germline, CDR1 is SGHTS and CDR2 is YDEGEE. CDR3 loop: CASSLGVLNEKLFF. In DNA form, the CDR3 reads TGTGCCAGCAGCTTAGGGGTTCTTAATGAAAAACTGTTTTTT.

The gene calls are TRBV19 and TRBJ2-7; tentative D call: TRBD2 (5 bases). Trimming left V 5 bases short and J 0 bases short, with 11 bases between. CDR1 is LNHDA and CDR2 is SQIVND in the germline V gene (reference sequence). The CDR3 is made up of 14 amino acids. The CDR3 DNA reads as TGTGCCAGTAGTGCGGGCACCAACTCCTACGAGCAGTACTTC. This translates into CASSAGTNSYEQYF.

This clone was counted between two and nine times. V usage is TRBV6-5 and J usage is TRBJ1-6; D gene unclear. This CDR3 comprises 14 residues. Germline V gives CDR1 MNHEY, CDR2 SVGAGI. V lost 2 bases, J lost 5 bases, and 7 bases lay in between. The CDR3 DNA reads TGTGCCAGCAGTTACCTTGCAGATAATTCACCCCTCCACTTT. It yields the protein CASSYLADNSPLHF.

CDR3 sequence reads: CASSRLAGDQETQYF. CDR3 nucleotide sequence: TGTGCCAGCAGCCGACTAGCGGGGGACCAAGAGACCCAGTACTTC. The rearrangement links TRBV6-5 to TRBJ2-5; 12 bases are shared with TRBD2. Germline lookup yields CDR1 MNHEY and CDR2 SVGAGI. The CDR3 spans 15 residues. Trimming took 6 bases from V and 0 from J; bases not matched to a gene: 2.

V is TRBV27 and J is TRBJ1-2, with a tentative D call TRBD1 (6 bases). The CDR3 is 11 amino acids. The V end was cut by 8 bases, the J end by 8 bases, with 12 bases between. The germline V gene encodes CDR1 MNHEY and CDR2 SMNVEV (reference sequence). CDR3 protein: CASGGASGYTF. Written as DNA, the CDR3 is TGTGCCAGCGGGGGGGCAAGCGGCTACACCTTC.

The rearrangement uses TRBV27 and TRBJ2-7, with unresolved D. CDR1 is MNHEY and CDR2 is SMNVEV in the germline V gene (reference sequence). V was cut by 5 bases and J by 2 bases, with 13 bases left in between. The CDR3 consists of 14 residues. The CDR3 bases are TGTGCCAGCAGTCCCCTCGGGCAGACCTACGAGCAGTACTTC. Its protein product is CASSPLGQTYEQYF.

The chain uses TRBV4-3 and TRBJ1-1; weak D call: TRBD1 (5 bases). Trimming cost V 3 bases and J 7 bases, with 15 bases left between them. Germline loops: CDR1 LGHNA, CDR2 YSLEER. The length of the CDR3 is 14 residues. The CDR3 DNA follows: TGCGCCAGCAGCCATCACTCCGGGGGACTTGAAGCTTTCTTT. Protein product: CASSHHSGGLEAFF.

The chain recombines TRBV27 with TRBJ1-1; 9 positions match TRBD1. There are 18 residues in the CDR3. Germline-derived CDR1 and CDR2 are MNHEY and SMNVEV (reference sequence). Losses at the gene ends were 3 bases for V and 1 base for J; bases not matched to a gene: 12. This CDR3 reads CASSFLPGQGTGNTEAFF. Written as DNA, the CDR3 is TGTGCCAGCAGTTTCCTCCCGGGACAGGGTACTGGGAACACTGAAGCTTTCTTT.

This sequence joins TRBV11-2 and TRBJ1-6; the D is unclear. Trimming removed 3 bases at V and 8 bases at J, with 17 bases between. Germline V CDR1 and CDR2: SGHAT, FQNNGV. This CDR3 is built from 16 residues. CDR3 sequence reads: CASSFPDGAIDSPLHF. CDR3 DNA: TGTGCCAGCAGCTTCCCTGACGGAGCAATCGATTCACCCCTCCACTTT.

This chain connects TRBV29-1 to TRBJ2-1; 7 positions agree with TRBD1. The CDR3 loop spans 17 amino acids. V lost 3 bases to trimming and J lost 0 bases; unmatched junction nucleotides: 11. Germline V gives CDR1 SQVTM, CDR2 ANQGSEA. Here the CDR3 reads CSVEILGTVSSYNEQFF. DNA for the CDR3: TGCAGCGTTGAGATCTTGGGGACAGTAAGCTCCTACAATGAGCAGTTCTTC.

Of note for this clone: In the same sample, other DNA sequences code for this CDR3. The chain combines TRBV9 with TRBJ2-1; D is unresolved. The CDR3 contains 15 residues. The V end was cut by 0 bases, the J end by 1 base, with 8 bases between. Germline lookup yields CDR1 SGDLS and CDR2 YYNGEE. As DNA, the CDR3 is TGTGCCAGCAGCGTAGAGGCTGATTCCTACAATGAGCAGTTCTTC. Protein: CASSVEADSYNEQFF. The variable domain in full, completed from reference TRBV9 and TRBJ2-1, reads DSGVTQTPKHLITATGQRVTLRCSPRSGDLSVYWYQQSLDQGLQFLIQYYNGEERAKGNILERFSAQQFPDLHSELNLSSLELGDSALYFCASSVEADSYNEQFFGPGTRLTVL.

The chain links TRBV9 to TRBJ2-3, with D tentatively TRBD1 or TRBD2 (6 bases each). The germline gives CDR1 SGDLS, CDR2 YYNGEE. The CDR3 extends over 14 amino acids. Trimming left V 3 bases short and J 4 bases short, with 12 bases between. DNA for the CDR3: TGTGCCAGCAGCGCAGTGGGGGGCGCAGATACGCAGTATTTT. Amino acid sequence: CASSAVGGADTQYF.

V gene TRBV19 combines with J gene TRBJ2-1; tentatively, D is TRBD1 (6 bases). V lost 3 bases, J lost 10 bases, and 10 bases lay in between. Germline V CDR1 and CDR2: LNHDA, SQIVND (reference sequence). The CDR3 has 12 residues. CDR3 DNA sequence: TGTGCCAGTAGTATTGGTGGACAGGAGCAGTTCTTC. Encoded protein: CASSIGGQEQFF.

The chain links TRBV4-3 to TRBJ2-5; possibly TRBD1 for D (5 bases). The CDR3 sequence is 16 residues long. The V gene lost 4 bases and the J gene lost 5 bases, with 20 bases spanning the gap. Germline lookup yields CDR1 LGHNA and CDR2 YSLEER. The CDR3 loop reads CASSPGHQGLGETQYF. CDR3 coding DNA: TGCGCCAGCAGCCCCGGACACCAGGGCTTAGGGGAGACCCAGTACTTC.

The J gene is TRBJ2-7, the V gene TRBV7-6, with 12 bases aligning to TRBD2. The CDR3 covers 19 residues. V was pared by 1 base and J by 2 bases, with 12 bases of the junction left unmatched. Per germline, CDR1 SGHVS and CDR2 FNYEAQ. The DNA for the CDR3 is TGTGCCAGCAGCTTAGAAGGTCGGGCTAGCGGGAGGGTCACCTACGAGCAGTACTTC. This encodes CASSLEGRASGRVTYEQYF.

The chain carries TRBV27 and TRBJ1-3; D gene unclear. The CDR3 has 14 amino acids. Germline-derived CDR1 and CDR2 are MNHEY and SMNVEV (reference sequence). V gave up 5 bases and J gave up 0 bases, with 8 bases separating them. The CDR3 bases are TGTGCCAGCAGTGTCGGAATCTCTGGAAACACCATATATTTT. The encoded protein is CASSVGISGNTIYF.

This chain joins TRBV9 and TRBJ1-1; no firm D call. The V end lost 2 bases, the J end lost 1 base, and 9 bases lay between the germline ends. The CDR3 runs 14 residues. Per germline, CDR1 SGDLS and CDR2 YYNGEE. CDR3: CASSVEEGNTEAFF. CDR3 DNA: TGTGCCAGCAGCGTCGAGGAGGGGAACACTGAAGCTTTCTTT.

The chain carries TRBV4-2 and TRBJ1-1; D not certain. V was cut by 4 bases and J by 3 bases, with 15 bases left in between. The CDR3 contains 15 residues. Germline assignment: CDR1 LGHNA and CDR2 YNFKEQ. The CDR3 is CASSPAAEFYTEAFF. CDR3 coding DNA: TGTGCCAGCAGCCCAGCAGCAGAATTTTACACTGAAGCTTTCTTT.